A selection of T cell receptor beta chains follows, all from one sample in a study of regulatory T cells in long-lasting Graves disease. One entry per CDR3 protein, called by TCRdb with MiXCR from the multiplex PCR reads. The sample shows about 430,000 distinct CDR3 sequences, over 20% of them seen only once. The sequenced sample was peripheral blood mononuclear cells (PBMCs), obtained when the disease was refractory, from a patient treated with antithyroid drugs. The receptors were sampled from a female donor with Graves disease. CDR3s include the opening cysteine and the closing phenylalanine or tryptophan. A D gene is named only where the DNA matches it firmly. Size is omitted from some rows. Given values are once, few, many or a class for expanded clones.

V	size	J	D	DNA	CDR3
TRBV6-1	.	TRBJ2-7	TRBD1	TGTGCCAGCAGTGAATTGGGGACAGGCTCTACCTACGAGCAGTACTTC	CASSELGTGSTYEQYF
TRBV10-1	.	TRBJ2-2	TRBD2	TGCGCCAGCAGTGATTTTGGGCTAGCGGGAACGAACACCGGGGAGCTGTTTTTT	CASSDFGLAGTNTGELFF
TRBV20-1	few	TRBJ1-5	.	TGCAGTGCCTCCGACACGGACCAGTTTCAGCCCCAGCATTTT	CSASDTDQFQPQHF
TRBV19	.	TRBJ2-7	.	TGTGCCAGTAGTATAGGGAACTACGAGCAGTACTTC	CASSIGNYEQYF
TRBV6-1	.	TRBJ2-1	TRBD1	TGTGCCAGCAGTGTGACTACGGGACAGCTTTACAATGAGCAGTTCTTC	CASSVTTGQLYNEQFF
TRBV7-9	.	TRBJ2-5	.	TGTGCCAGCAGCTTAAATTCCGGGACCCAGTACTTC	CASSLNSGTQYF
TRBV28	.	TRBJ2-1	TRBD1	TGTGCCAGCAGTCCTAACATCGGGACAGGGGGCCTAGCCTACAATGAGCAGTTCTTC	CASSPNIGTGGLAYNEQFF
TRBV28	few	TRBJ2-1	.	TGTGCCAGCAGTTCACCTCGGGGGCAGTTCTTC	CASSSPRGQFF
TRBV5-8	few	TRBJ2-5	TRBD1	TGTGCCAGCAGACTAACAGGGGGCGGGGGGACCCAGTACTTC	CASRLTGGGGTQYF
TRBV13	.	TRBJ2-6	.	TGTGCCAGCAGCTTATATCCGGAAGTTACTGGGGCCAACGTCCTGACTTTC	CASSLYPEVTGANVLTF
TRBV10-3	.	TRBJ1-1	TRBD1	TGTGCCATCACAAAGACAGGGGGGAACACTGAAGCTTTCTTT	CAITKTGGNTEAFF
TRBV18	.	TRBJ1-1	.	TGTGCCAGCTCACCAAGCTGGAGGGATTACGGAAACACTGAAGCTTTCTTT	CASSPSWRDYGNTEAFF
TRBV20-1	many	TRBJ2-5	.	TGCAGTGCTGCCGAGGTAGTCGTTGGCCAAGAGACCCAGTACTTC	CSAAEVVVGQETQYF
TRBV4-2	many	TRBJ2-5	TRBD2	TGTGCCAGCAGCCACTACCTTAGCGGGGTGGAGGAGACCCAGTACTTC	CASSHYLSGVEETQYF
TRBV20-1	many	TRBJ1-5	.	TGCAGTGCTAGAGCCGTTGCCGAGACCCATGATCAGCCCCAGCATTTT	CSARAVAETHDQPQHF
TRBV28	few	TRBJ2-1	.	TGTGCCAGCCGGGGCGAGCGCACCTACAATGAGCAGTTCTTC	CASRGERTYNEQFF
TRBV30	.	TRBJ1-1	.	TGTGCCTGGAGTGTACGGGCGGTCTCTGCTTTCTTT	CAWSVRAVSAFF
TRBV9	.	TRBJ2-7	.	TGTGCCAGCAGCGTAGGCGCGGGTACTTCCTACGAGCAGTACTTC	CASSVGAGTSYEQYF
TRBV20-1	few	TRBJ2-2	.	TGCAGTGCTAGAGATTGGGGGAGTGGCACCGGGGAGCTGTTTTTT	CSARDWGSGTGELFF
TRBV20-1	few	TRBJ2-7	TRBD1	TGCAGTGCTAAGCCCCCGGGACAGGGGTCCTACGAGCAGTACTTC	CSAKPPGQGSYEQYF
TRBV10-2	.	TRBJ1-1	.	TGCGCCAGCAGTGATAACACCCTTGGGCATGCTTTCTTT	CASSDNTLGHAFF
TRBV28	.	TRBJ1-6	.	TGTGCCAGCAAAAGAGTTAATTCACCCCTCCACTTT	CASKRVNSPLHF
TRBV6-5	many	TRBJ2-7	.	TGTGCCAGCAGTTACGGAGGTAGAGACGAGCAGTACTTC	CASSYGGRDEQYF
TRBV11-2	many	TRBJ1-1	.	TGTGCCAGCAGCTTACGTGGGGGGTCAGAAGCTTTCTTT	CASSLRGGSEAFF
TRBV5-1	many	TRBJ2-2	TRBD2	TGCGCCAGCAGCTTCACTAGCGAAAACACCGGGGAGCTGTTTTTT	CASSFTSENTGELFF
TRBV3-1	many	TRBJ2-7	TRBD2	TGTGCCAGCAGCTTCGGGACTACATCCTACGAGCAGTACTTC	CASSFGTTSYEQYF
TRBV28	many	TRBJ2-1	TRBD2	TGTGCCAGCAGTTTTGGACTAGCAGCGCAGTTCTTC	CASSFGLAAQFF
TRBV9	many	TRBJ2-7	.	TGTGCCAGCAGCGTAGATCCAGGCAGTAAGGCGTACGAGCAGTACTTC	CASSVDPGSKAYEQYF
TRBV30	.	TRBJ2-2	.	TGTGCCTCCCAGGGTGGGACCGGGGAGCTGTTTTTT	CASQGGTGELFF
TRBV5-1	once	TRBJ2-7	.	TGCGCCAGCAGCTCAAGGTGGGGGAGCTACGAGCAGTACTTC	CASSSRWGSYEQYF
TRBV3-1	many	TRBJ1-5	TRBD1	TGTGCCAGCAGCCTTCCGGACAGGGAGGGTCAGCCCCAGCATTTT	CASSLPDREGQPQHF